These 5 T cell receptor beta chains were sequenced from one sample in a study of OX40 agonist ivuxolimab in advanced cancers. Produced via immunoSEQ multiplex PCR; TCRdb's table is partial and in-frame only. The sample comprises approximately 30,000 clones, less than 90% of which are singletons, and approximately 31% rests with the top ten. The sample consisted of CD4+ or CD8+ T cells sorted from blood, taken in a trial of the OX40 agonist ivuxolimab. The receptors were gathered from an adult with an advanced solid tumor such as melanoma, head and neck, liver or kidney cancer.

In this sample, this clone turned up a few times. V is TRBV7-9 and J is TRBJ1-2; possibly TRBD1 for D (5 bases). CDR3 length: 16 amino acids. V gave up 0 bases and J gave up 2 bases, with 13 bases separating them. Germline-derived CDR1 and CDR2 are SEHNR and FQNEAQ (reference sequence). The CDR3 DNA reads TGTGCCAGCAGCTTAGCGGCCCAGGGACCGAACTATGGCTACACCTTC. As protein: CASSLAAQGPNYGYTF.

This clone was observed once. The CDR3 spells CASTPRSGHEQYF. CDR3 DNA sequence: TGTGCCAGCACCCCCCGCTCCGGCCACGAGCAGTACTTC. J is TRBJ2-7 and V is TRBV6-5, with D hard to call. CDR1 and CDR2 from the germline V gene are MNHEY and SVGAGI. The length of the CDR3 is 13 residues. Trimming left V 7 bases short and J 5 bases short, with 15 bases between.

Only a few counts were recorded for this clone. This chain links TRBV6-1 with TRBJ1-5; no reliable D call. V was shortened by 0 bases and J by 3 bases, with 15 bases between the two germline ends. CDR3 length: 17 amino acids. CDR1 and CDR2 (germline): MNHNS, SASEGT. This CDR3 reads CASSEAMAATFNQPQHF. In DNA, the CDR3 is TGTGCCAGCAGTGAAGCGATGGCCGCCACCTTCAATCAGCCCCAGCATTTT.

V is TRBV7-9 and J is TRBJ1-2; no clear D. In germline, CDR1 is SEHNR, CDR2 FQNEAQ (reference sequence). The CDR3 consists of 14 residues. V was pared by 0 bases and J by 7 bases, with 12 bases between. The CDR3, as DNA: TGTGCCAGCAGCTTAGCCGCAGGTATCCCTGGCTACACCTTC. The encoded protein is CASSLAAGIPGYTF.

This chain uses TRBV19 with TRBJ1-1; weak D call: TRBD1 (5 bases). V lost 1 base to trimming and J lost 5 bases, with 8 bases between them. Looked up from germline, CDR1 is LNHDA and CDR2 is SQIVND (reference sequence). The CDR3 length is 13 residues. CDR3 in amino acids: CASSIVSGTEAFF. The CDR3 region has the DNA TGTGCCAGTAGTATAGTGTCAGGGACTGAAGCTTTCTTT.